This T cell receptor (beta chain) was observed in a study of blood T cell repertoires in COVID-19. Study overall: Collection of acute and convalescent COVID-19 samples took place in the United States, Italy and Spain.

The CDR3 consists of 17 residues. Under the authors' procedure: The authors estimated nucleated cell counts from reference gene primer amplification. Repertoires were generated with immunoSEQ multiplex PCR, while TCRdb's copy carries only in-frame clones and drops some. The V and J calls and clone size were taken over from that table, and D and trimming were inferred from the DNA. The sample records more than 120,000 clones, more than 80% being singletons. The source of this sequence is a human donor in a cohort sampled during active COVID-19. The sample was peripheral blood. The chain links TRBV21-1 to TRBJ2-1; no DNA check was done on the table's D call, TRBD2. TRBV21-1 constitutes a pseudogene. The CDR3 nucleotides read TGTGCCAGCAGCAAAGCATTGGAACAGGGAGGGCGCGACGGGCAGTTCTTC. This sequence encodes CASSKALEQGGRDGQFF.